The text below deals with one T cell receptor beta chain. Its cognate antigen is unknown. Using viral peptide pools, the ViraFEST assay grew out antigen-specific CD4+ T cells prior to sequencing. Scientists isolated CD4+ T cells after a roughly ten-day culture period ended. The participants, recipients of two vaccine doses, got either BNT162b2 or mRNA-1273. Among the vaccine recipients, none had a prior SARS-CoV-2 infection, and nucleocapsid antibodies were negative. Wells each received 1.5 million to 2.5 million PBMC, cultured with 10 IU/ml IL-2 and 9.5 to 10 ug/ml peptides. This sample was included in a study of vaccination effects on CD4 cells after COVID-19. Background on the study: Median timing of post-vaccine samples was 72 days after the second dose. Study-wide findings and caveats: Marked contraction was observed in infection-induced and vaccine-induced clones late after vaccination.

The CDR3 totals 13 residues. Trimming removed 2 bases at V and 9 bases at J, with 8 bases between. Germline-derived CDR1 and CDR2 are LGHDT and YNNKEL (reference sequence). The protocol was immunoSEQ multiplex PCR, while the TCRdb copy is restricted to in-frame clones and leaves out a portion. The data contain around 22,000 clones, roughly 72% of them singletons. The rearrangement links TRBV3-1 (or the pseudogene TRBV3-2) to TRBJ1-6; no clear D. This clonotype was sampled from a human donor who received a COVID-19 vaccine. The specimen was CD4+ T cells from PBMCs cultured with HCoV-NL63 spike peptides, collected after COVID-19 vaccination. For the CDR3, the DNA is TGTGCCAGCAGCCAAACGACTAGTTCACCCCTCCACTTT. Translating it yields CASSQTTSSPLHF.